The 9 T cell receptor beta chains below all came from one sample that was sequenced in a study of T cell changes during pregnancy in multiple sclerosis. Here immunoSEQ multiplex PCR was the method, and the copy in TCRdb shows in-frame clones only, minus some. The sample has about 47,000 clones, almost 95% seen once; the top ten hold 2% to 2.5%. The sample in question was peripheral blood, obtained in the third trimester of pregnancy. These receptor sequences come from a female donor with multiple sclerosis, enrolled in a pregnancy study.

The J gene is TRBJ2-7, the V gene TRBV7-9, with D tentatively TRBD2 (6 bases). The CDR3 loop spans 12 amino acids. Germline V gene lookup returns CDR1 SEHNR and CDR2 FQNEAQ (reference sequence). Trimming stripped 4 bases from V and 9 bases from J, with 13 bases between. CDR3 nucleotides: TGTGCCAGCAGCTCCGGGGGAGCCCGGCAGTACTTC. Its protein is CASSSGGARQYF.

The V call is TRBV7-2, the J call TRBJ2-1, with 8 bases identical to TRBD2. CDR3 length equals 15 residues. Germline V gene data show CDR1 as SGHTA and CDR2 as FQGNSA. Losses at the gene ends were 2 bases for V and 7 bases for J; bases not matched to a gene: 7. The CDR3 spells CASSLWLAGSNEQFF. The CDR3 coding sequence is TGTGCCAGCAGCTTATGGCTAGCGGGTAGTAATGAGCAGTTCTTC.

The count of this clone is one. This chain connects TRBV13 to TRBJ2-2; 7 bases match TRBD1. J lost 2 bases, V lost 5 bases, and 5 bases had no gene match. Per germline, CDR1 PRHDT and CDR2 FYEKMQ (reference sequence). The CDR3 runs to 15 residues. DNA of the CDR3: TGTGCCAGCAGCCATCGGGACAGTAACACCGGGGAGCTGTTTTTT. Translated: CASSHRDSNTGELFF.

V and J are TRBV27 and TRBJ1-2; 8 bases agree with TRBD1. The V gene end was trimmed by 5 bases and the J gene end by 5 bases; junction bases not matched to a gene: 16. Germline V gives CDR1 MNHEY, CDR2 SMNVEV (reference sequence). The CDR3 spans 17 residues. This CDR3 reads CASSPGVDRGFPYGYTF. The CDR3 DNA sequence: TGTGCCAGCAGTCCAGGGGTCGACAGGGGCTTTCCATATGGCTACACCTTC.

The chain combines TRBV27 with TRBJ2-7; the match to TRBD2 covers 9 bases. Trimming cost V 4 bases and J 3 bases; bases outside gene matches: 7. Germline-derived CDR1 and CDR2 are MNHEY and SMNVEV (reference sequence). This CDR3 comprises 15 residues. CDR3 nucleotide sequence: TGTGCCAGCAGTTCTCCAGCGGGAGGACTCTACGAGCAGTACTTC. This gives the protein CASSSPAGGLYEQYF.

This chain connects TRBV4-2 to TRBJ2-7; D is undetermined. Trimming removed 4 bases from V and 5 bases from J, with 9 bases in between. CDR3 length: 12 residues. Germline V gene sequence: CDR1 LGHNA, CDR2 YNFKEQ. CDR3 DNA: TGTGCCAGCAGCCTGACTGCGGACGAGCAGTACTTC. The encoded protein is CASSLTADEQYF.

The chain employs TRBV2 and TRBJ2-1; 13 bases are shared with TRBD2. Germline lookup yields CDR1 SNHLY and CDR2 FYNNEI. The CDR3 loop spans 13 amino acids. The V gene end was trimmed by 4 bases and the J gene end by 12 bases; junction bases not matched to a gene: 3. CDR3 coding DNA: TGTGCCAGCAGTGGGACTAGCGGGGGTGGGCAGTTCTTC. It is translated as CASSGTSGGGQFF.

The V call is TRBV5-4, the J call TRBJ2-3; 12 bases align to TRBD2. The CDR3 runs to 16 residues. Germline CDR1 reads SGHNT; CDR2 reads YYREEE (reference sequence). The V gene end was trimmed by 4 bases and the J gene end by 2 bases; junction bases not matched to a gene: 5. For the CDR3, the DNA is TGTGCCAGCAGCCCCTGGACTAGCGGGATCACAGATACGCAGTATTTT. Its translation is CASSPWTSGITDTQYF.

The gene calls are TRBV6-1 and TRBJ2-1; tentatively, D is TRBD2 (6 bases). The CDR3 is 15 residues long. The V gene lost 2 bases and the J gene lost 4 bases, with 12 bases spanning the gap. In germline, CDR1 is MNHNS, CDR2 SASEGT. CDR3 amino acids: CASSELSGIYNEQFF. The CDR3 nucleotides are TGTGCCAGCAGTGAACTTAGCGGCATATACAATGAGCAGTTCTTC.